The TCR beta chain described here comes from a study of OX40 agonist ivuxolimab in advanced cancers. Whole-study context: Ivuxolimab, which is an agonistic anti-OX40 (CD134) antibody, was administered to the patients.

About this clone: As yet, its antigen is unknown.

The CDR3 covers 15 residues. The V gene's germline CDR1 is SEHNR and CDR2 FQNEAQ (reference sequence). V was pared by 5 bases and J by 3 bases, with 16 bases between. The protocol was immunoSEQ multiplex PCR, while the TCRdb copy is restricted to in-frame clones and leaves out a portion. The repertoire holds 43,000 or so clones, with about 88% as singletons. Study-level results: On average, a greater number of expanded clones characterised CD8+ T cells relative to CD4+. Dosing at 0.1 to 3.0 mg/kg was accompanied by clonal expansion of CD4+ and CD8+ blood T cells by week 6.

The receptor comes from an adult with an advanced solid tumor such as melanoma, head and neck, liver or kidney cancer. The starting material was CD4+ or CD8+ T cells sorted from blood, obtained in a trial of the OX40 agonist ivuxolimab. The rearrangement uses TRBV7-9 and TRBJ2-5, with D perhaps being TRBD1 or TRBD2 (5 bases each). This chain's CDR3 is CASSPRGSREETQYF. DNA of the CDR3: TGTGCCAGCAGCCCAAGAGGGAGCAGGGAAGAGACCCAGTACTTC.